The following is a T cell receptor (beta chain) sequence with its context. Antigen specificity is unknown. The data were taken from a study of blood T cells in healthy people across ages. Study-level background: Template switching captured about one barcoded beta molecule per two T cells. Study results and caveats: Estimated diversity across one million T cells was deemed an underestimate.

Germline V gene sequence: CDR1 SGHTA, CDR2 FQGNSA. Losses at the gene ends were 5 bases for V and 12 bases for J; bases not matched to a gene: 12. The CDR3 has 14 amino acids. Next came a second PCR, run for about 6 to 11 cycles, which used a sample-barcoded 5' primer along with a J-beta primer mix. TCRdb re-called the 5' RACE reads with MiXCR, one entry per CDR3 protein. The top ten hold roughly 19% of the sample, which has under 1 million distinct CDR3 sequences, more than 40% seen once. This clonotype originated in a man aged 55 to 69 in good health. The specimen sequenced was blood. The chain uses TRBV7-2 and TRBJ2-5, with TRBD2 identical over 10 bases. The CDR3 protein is CASSPEAGGPSEYF. In DNA, the CDR3 is TGTGCCAGCAGCCCCGAAGCGGGGGGGCCTAGCGAGTACTTC.